This TCR beta chain was recorded in a study of regulatory T cells in long-lasting Graves disease. CDR3 length: 13 residues. CDR1 and CDR2 from the germline V gene are ENHRY and SYGVKD. J was trimmed by 6 bases and V by 6 bases; bases with no gene match: 8. Time point defined: persistent/refractory GD, antithyroid drugs over 5 years with positive TRAb. Extracted PBMC RNA gave rise to the TCR library. Assembly of TCR beta libraries relied on iRepertoire HTBI primers together with Arm-PCR of CDR3 regions. TCRdb recomputed calls from the multiplex PCR reads with MiXCR, one row per CDR3 protein. The data contain about 400,000 distinct CDR3 sequences, less than 25% of them singletons.

The rearrangement links TRBV10-3 to TRBJ2-7, with TRBD1 matching 7 bases. This specimen consisted of peripheral blood mononuclear cells (PBMCs), obtained when the disease was refractory, from a patient treated with antithyroid drugs. The receptor comes from a female donor with Graves disease. CDR3 sequence reads: CAIRPTGATEQYF. CDR3 bases: TGTGCCATCAGGCCAACAGGGGCAACCGAGCAGTACTTC.